Each of the 23 T cell receptor beta chains below was sequenced from the same sample in a study of prognosis after radiotherapy for stage I lung cancer. Template was genomic DNA; TCR beta CDR3 amplified in two multiplex PCR rounds. Primers were specific to each TRBV and TRBJ gene in first-round PCR. TCRdb independently ran MiXCR on the multiplex PCR reads; one entry per CDR3 protein. In the table there are about 26,000 distinct CDR3 sequences, 25% to 35% of which are singletons. The sample was PBMCs, taken before or after stereotactic body radiation therapy (not recorded which). The receptors originated from a donor at least 50 years old with non-small cell lung cancer.

This clonotype was found a few times. Being one base from a much bigger clone, this may be a read error. This chain links TRBV6-2 or TRBV6-3 with TRBJ2-3; 9 nucleotides agree with TRBD2. The V segment lost 6 bases and the J segment 2 bases; nucleotides outside the gene matches: 3. This CDR3 has 14 residues. Germline V gene data show CDR1 as MNHEY and CDR2 as SVGEGT. The DNA for the CDR3 is TGTGCCAGCAGGCGGACTAGCGTCACAGATACGCAGTATTTT. Translated, it gives CASRRTSVTDTQYF.

In this sample, this clonotype turned up many times. The CDR3 region has the DNA TGCGCCAGCAGCCAAGTAGCCTTAAATGAAAAACTGTTTTTT. This sequence encodes CASSQVALNEKLFF. The V and J genes are TRBV4-1 and TRBJ1-4; no clear D gene. Trimming cost V 1 base and J 5 bases, with 8 bases left between them. The CDR3 covers 14 residues. CDR1 is MGHRA and CDR2 is YSYEKL in the germline V gene.

This clonotype was counted ten times or more. DNA of the CDR3: TGCGCCAGCAGCCCAGGGACAGGGGGGAATCAGCCCCAGCATTTT. Translated: CASSPGTGGNQPQHF. The chain carries TRBV5-1 and TRBJ1-5; 11 bases match TRBD1. From germline, CDR1 is SGHRS and CDR2 YFSETQ. The CDR3 length is 15 residues. V shed 4 bases and J 4 bases; nucleotides not matched to a gene: 4.

This clonotype has ten or more counts. The chain has TRBV30 and TRBJ2-2; D may match TRBD1 or TRBD2 (5 bases each). Trimming took 1 base from V and 0 from J, leaving 12 bases between them. Looked up from germline, CDR1 is GTSNPN and CDR2 is SVGIG (reference sequence). This CDR3 spans 16 amino acids. This CDR3 reads CAWSGTRGANTGELFF. DNA of the CDR3: TGTGCCTGGAGTGGGACGAGGGGTGCGAACACCGGGGAGCTGTTTTTT.

This clonotype was picked up many times. This chain uses TRBV2 with TRBJ2-5, with a weak D call TRBD2 (6 bases). CDR3 length equals 16 residues. With 4 bases removed from V and 5 bases from J, the gap between germline ends came to 20 bases. Germline V CDR1 and CDR2: SNHLY, FYNNEI. The CDR3 region is CASSAAGPTIGETQYF. CDR3 DNA: TGTGCCAGCAGTGCCGCGGGGCCCACGATTGGGGAGACCCAGTACTTC.

The V and J genes are TRBV20-1 and TRBJ2-2; D possibly corresponds to TRBD2 (5 bases). V lost 2 bases to trimming and J lost 6 bases, with 16 bases between them. CDR3 length: 15 amino acids. Looked up from germline, CDR1 is DFQATT and CDR2 is SNEGSKA (reference sequence). The CDR3 DNA reads as TGCAGTGCTAGACCGGTCGGGATTCATGCCGGGGAGCTGTTTTTT. This encodes CSARPVGIHAGELFF.

This clonotype was observed at least ten times. V is TRBV20-1 and J is TRBJ2-7; D assignment may be TRBD1 or TRBD2 (6 bases each). This CDR3 comprises 14 residues. V lost 5 bases and J 3 bases, leaving 17 bases between the germline ends. Per germline, CDR1 DFQATT and CDR2 SNEGSKA (reference sequence). The CDR3, as DNA: TGCAGTGCTTATACAGGGCGGGATGACTACGAGCAGTACTTC. Translating gives CSAYTGRDDYEQYF.

A note on this clonotype: With a much larger clone just one base away, this may be a read error. The J gene is TRBJ2-1, the V gene TRBV6-2 or TRBV6-3; 11 positions agree with TRBD2. The CDR3 spans 16 residues. Germline V gives CDR1 MNHEY, CDR2 SVGEGT. The V segment lost 6 bases and the J segment 9 bases; nucleotides outside the gene matches: 13. The CDR3 reads CASSECSLAGGSEQFF. CDR3 bases: TGTGCCAGCAGCGAATGCTCTCTAGCGGGAGGAAGTGAGCAGTTCTTC.

The V gene is TRBV2, the J gene TRBJ2-2; 8 bases match TRBD2. With V trimmed by 5 bases and J by 6 bases, 8 bases remained unmatched. Germline CDR1 and CDR2: SNHLY and FYNNEI. CDR3 length equals 15 residues. CDR3 loop: CASSLAGIPAGELFF. The CDR3 DNA reads TGTGCCAGCAGTTTAGCGGGAATTCCGGCCGGGGAGCTGTTTTTT.

This clonotype was counted ten times or more. The rearrangement links TRBV6-1 to TRBJ2-5; D is undetermined. CDR1 is MNHNS and CDR2 is SASEGT in the germline V gene. The CDR3 consists of 11 residues. V dropped 7 bases and J dropped 5 bases, with 8 bases sitting between them. CDR3 bases: TGTGCCAGCACCAACATGGAGACCCAGTACTTC. It is translated as CASTNMETQYF.

This clonotype was picked up many times. The CDR3 protein is CSAPRGSGRQETQYF. In DNA form, the CDR3 reads TGCAGTGCTCCCCGGGGTAGCGGGCGCCAAGAGACCCAGTACTTC. The chain is built from TRBV20-1 and TRBJ2-5; 7 nucleotides line up with TRBD2. V gave up 5 bases and J gave up 1 base; unmatched junction bases: 10. Germline V gene sequence: CDR1 DFQATT, CDR2 SNEGSKA (reference sequence). This CDR3 contains 15 residues.

This chain joins TRBV6-6 and TRBJ2-7; 10 positions match TRBD1. Germline V gene data show CDR1 as MNHNY and CDR2 as SVGAGI (reference sequence). The junction had 12 bases not matched to a gene; V was cut back by 0 bases and J by 1 base. CDR3 length equals 19 residues. The CDR3 region is CASSYSTPSRTGGSYEQYF. The DNA for the CDR3 is TGTGCCAGCAGTTACTCGACCCCTTCCCGGACAGGGGGTTCCTACGAGCAGTACTTC.

The rearrangement joins TRBV6-2 or TRBV6-3 to TRBJ1-5; no definite D call. Trimming took off 7 bases at V and 0 bases at J, with 19 bases between the two ends. This CDR3 is 17 amino acids long. Germline lookup yields CDR1 MNHEY and CDR2 SVGEGT. The CDR3: CASTRPLARYSNQPQHF. CDR3 bases: TGTGCCAGCACCAGGCCCCTCGCCCGATATAGCAATCAGCCCCAGCATTTT.

This clonotype was found many times. The chain uses TRBV18 and TRBJ2-7, with 9 bases identical to TRBD1. The CDR3 length is 14 residues. Trimming cost V 4 bases and J 6 bases; bases outside gene matches: 7. The germline CDR1 and CDR2 sequences are KGHSH and LQKENI. The CDR3, as DNA: TGTGCCAGCTCACGGCTGGACAGGGGTGGCGAGCAGTACTTC. Translating it yields CASSRLDRGGEQYF.

This clonotype was counted a few times. The chain uses TRBV5-6 and TRBJ1-4; possible D gene TRBD1, 5 bases. The CDR3 loop spans 13 amino acids. V dropped 3 bases and J dropped 7 bases, with 10 bases sitting between them. The germline CDR1 and CDR2 sequences are SGHDT and YYEEEE. CDR3 nucleotide sequence: TGTGCCAGCAGCTGGGACGACAGTGAAAAACTGTTTTTT. Residues: CASSWDDSEKLFF.

The DNA for the CDR3 is TGTGCCAGCAGTGAACGGACTAGCGGGAGGATCGGGGAGCTGTTTTTT. Its translation: CASSERTSGRIGELFF. The V call is TRBV6-1, the J call TRBJ2-2; TRBD2 agrees at 14 bases. The length of the CDR3 is 16 residues. Germline CDR1 MNHNS, CDR2 SASEGT. Unmatched junction bases numbered 3, after V lost 2 bases and J lost 7 bases.

In this sample, this clonotype turned up many times. The chain uses TRBV20-1 and TRBJ2-3; D remains unclear. The CDR3 length is 13 residues. The V gene's germline CDR1 is DFQATT and CDR2 SNEGSKA (reference sequence). The V gene lost 6 bases and the J gene lost 4 bases, with 14 bases spanning the gap. CDR3 loop: CSAKAPPADTQYF. CDR3 nucleotides: TGCAGTGCCAAGGCCCCCCCAGCAGATACGCAGTATTTT.

Many counts were recorded for this clonotype. The chain carries TRBV2 and TRBJ1-4, with 7 bases that match TRBD1. The CDR3 runs to 15 residues. Germline assignment: CDR1 SNHLY and CDR2 FYNNEI. Trimming cost V 6 bases and J 0 bases; bases outside gene matches: 4. The CDR3 DNA follows: TGTGCCAGCAGAGGACAGGAGGCAACTAATGAAAAACTGTTTTTT. Amino acid sequence: CASRGQEATNEKLFF. The full variable domain, completed using reference TRBV2 and TRBJ1-4, is EPEVTQTPSHQVTQMGQEVILRCVPISNHLYFYWYRQILGQKVEFLVSFYNNEISEKSEIFDDQFSVERPDGSNFTLKIRSTKLEDSAMYFCASRGQEATNEKLFFGSGTQLSVL.

To note about this clonotype: The junction differs from germline at one of its ends, possibly a read error. This chain connects TRBV7-9 to TRBJ1-6; possible D gene TRBD1, 6 bases. The length of the CDR3 is 16 residues. The germline gives CDR1 SEHNR, CDR2 FQNEAQ (reference sequence). DNA for the CDR3: TGTGTCAGCAGCCCCAATTGGGACATTGCTAATTCACCCCTCCACTTT. This encodes CVSSPNWDIANSPLHF.

CDR3 residues: CASSHSGRPVYEQYF. CDR3 DNA sequence: TGCGCCAGCAGCCACTCGGGCCGACCCGTCTACGAGCAGTACTTC. This sequence joins TRBV5-1 and TRBJ2-7; D is unclear. V lost 4 bases and J 3 bases, leaving 17 bases between the germline ends. The CDR3 runs to 15 residues. The germline V gene has CDR1 SGHRS and CDR2 YFSETQ.

This clonotype was detected many times. The chain has TRBV7-8 and TRBJ2-7, with TRBD1 identical over 8 bases. The CDR3 totals 13 residues. The V and J ends lost 5 bases and 12 bases, in that order; junction bases with no gene match: 12. Germline CDR1 is SGHVS and CDR2 is FQNEAQ. Here the CDR3 reads CASSPRGQAFGYF. DNA for the CDR3: TGTGCCAGCAGCCCGAGGGGACAGGCCTTTGGGTACTTC. The complete variable domain, with remaining parts taken from reference TRBV7-8 and TRBJ2-7, reads GAGVSQSPRYKVAKRGQDVALRCDPISGHVSLFWYQQALGQGPEFLTYFQNEAQLDKSGLPSDRFFAERPEGSVSTLKIQRTQQEDSAVYLCASSPRGQAFGYFGPGTRLTVT.

This clonotype was observed at least ten times. V usage is TRBV25-1 and J usage is TRBJ1-3, with TRBD1 matching over 8 bases. Germline CDR1 reads MGHDK; CDR2 reads SYGVNS. The CDR3 has 16 residues. Trimming cost V 4 bases and J 1 base; bases outside gene matches: 6. The CDR3 protein is CASSGHRTGSGNTIYF. CDR3 nucleotide sequence: TGTGCCAGCAGTGGACACCGGACAGGGTCTGGAAACACCATATATTTT.

J is TRBJ2-2 and V is TRBV20-1; D gene unclear. Trimming cost V 2 bases and J 4 bases, with 8 bases left between them. CDR1 is DFQATT and CDR2 is SNEGSKA in the germline V gene (reference sequence). The CDR3 runs to 13 residues. The CDR3 loop is CSARLGLTGELFF. The DNA of the CDR3 is TGCAGTGCTAGACTCGGGCTCACCGGGGAGCTGTTTTTT.